A single sample gave rise to the 21 T cell receptor beta chains below, sequenced in a study of monozygotic twins with inflammatory bowel disease. No DNA is given; TCRdb re-called the 5' RACE reads and lists each CDR3 protein once. Here the sample table reports 350,000 to 400,000 distinct CDR3 sequences. Material: blood. These TCRs come from a human donor with ulcerative colitis or Crohn's disease, or a healthy co-twin of an affected twin (not recorded which).

The J gene is TRBJ2-3, the V gene TRBV7-3; as DNA is missing, the TRBD2 call by TCRdb cannot be tested. The CDR3 spans 16 residues. Germline lookup yields CDR1 SGHTA and CDR2 FQGTGA. The CDR3: CASSLEAVLSTDTQYF.

The chain uses TRBV6-1 and TRBJ2-7; without DNA, the TCRdb call of TRBD1 cannot be checked. The CDR3 is made up of 14 amino acids. Per germline, CDR1 MNHNS and CDR2 SASEGT. The CDR3 protein is CASSGTGISYEQYF.

The chain links TRBV11-2 to TRBJ2-3; with no DNA, the TCRdb D assignment of TRBD2 cannot be verified. The CDR3 length is 13 residues. CDR1 is SGHAT, CDR2 FQNNGV, per germline. The CDR3 loop is CASSLDRGGGEYF. Full variable domain (rest looked up from reference TRBV11-2 and TRBJ2-3): EAGVAQSPRYKIIEKRQSVAFWCNPISGHATLYWYQQILGQGPKLLIQFQNNGVVDDSQLPKDRFSAERLKGVDSTLKIQPAKLEDSAVYLCASSLDRGGGEYFGPGTRLTVL.

This chain links TRBV6-2 or TRBV6-3 with TRBJ2-4; the D gene TCRdb calls, TRBD1, cannot be checked with no DNA. CDR3 size: 13 residues. Germline V gene sequence: CDR1 MNHEY, CDR2 SVGEGT. The CDR3 sequence is CASSTRVGDIQYF.

The V and J genes are TRBV5-6 and TRBJ2-4; TCRdb indicates TRBD1, and absent DNA this call remains unverified. The length of the CDR3 is 16 residues. Germline V gives CDR1 SGHDT, CDR2 YYEEEE. This CDR3 is CASSLLTGGSRMAQYF.

This chain uses TRBV5-1 with TRBJ2-7; lacking DNA, the TRBD1 call made by TCRdb goes unchecked. Germline V lookup: CDR1 SGHRS, CDR2 YFSETQ. The CDR3 length is 15 residues. The CDR3: CASSLGTGYYNEQYF.

The chain has TRBV7-2 and TRBJ2-1; TCRdb gives TRBD2 as the D gene, but with no DNA this cannot be confirmed. The CDR3 totals 15 residues. Germline lookup yields CDR1 SGHTA and CDR2 FQGNSA. The CDR3 loop is CASSLLAGADNEQFF.

This chain links TRBV12-3 or TRBV12-4 with TRBJ2-3; there is no DNA to check the TCRdb D call of TRBD1. This CDR3 spans 16 amino acids. CDR3 sequence: CASRWGLPTSTDTQYF.

The chain combines TRBV20-1 with TRBJ1-1. The CDR3 consists of 11 residues. Germline assignment: CDR1 DFQATT and CDR2 SNEGSKA (reference sequence). CDR3 in amino acids: CRTTAGTEAFF.

The genes are TRBV18 and TRBJ1-1. The germline CDR1 and CDR2 sequences are KGHSH and LQKENI. The CDR3 length is 13 residues. The CDR3 sequence is CASSPSPNTEAFF. Combining the CDR3 with reference TRBV18 and TRBJ1-1 gives the whole variable domain NAGVMQNPRHLVRRRGQEARLRCSPMKGHSHVYWYRQLPEEGLKFMVYLQKENIIDESGMPKERFSAEFPKEGPSILRIQQVVRGDSAAYFCASSPSPNTEAFFGQGTRLTVV.

This chain uses TRBV4-3 with TRBJ1-6; TCRdb reports TRBD1, a call that lacks DNA to check it against. Germline lookup yields CDR1 LGHNA and CDR2 YSLEER. The CDR3 totals 16 residues. This CDR3 is CASSQDLGRGWSPLHF.

The chain recombines TRBV5-1 with TRBJ2-3; TCRdb's D gene call, TRBD2, goes unchecked for lack of DNA. The CDR3 length is 17 residues. Germline V gene lookup returns CDR1 SGHRS and CDR2 YFSETQ. CDR3 region: CASSPRLAGELTDTQYF.

The chain is built from TRBV5-1 and TRBJ1-1; there is no DNA to check the TCRdb D call of TRBD1. Germline CDR1 and CDR2: SGHRS and YFSETQ. This CDR3 comprises 15 residues. CDR3 amino acids: CASSPTRTGGTEAFF. Supplemented by reference TRBV5-1 and TRBJ1-1, the full variable domain reads KAGVTQTPRYLIKTRGQQVTLSCSPISGHRSVSWYQQTPGQGLQFLFEYFSETQRNKGNFPGRFSGRQFSNSRSEMNVSTLELGDSALYLCASSPTRTGGTEAFFGQGTRLTVV.

This chain links TRBV12-3 or TRBV12-4 with TRBJ1-4. This CDR3 has 16 residues. CDR3 sequence reads: CASSLAGRPTNEKLFF.

This chain links TRBV6-5 with TRBJ2-7; TCRdb designates TRBD2, a call that cannot be tested without DNA. The CDR3 has 15 amino acids. Looked up from germline, CDR1 is MNHEY and CDR2 is SVGAGI. The CDR3 here is CASSYLERSSYEQYF.

This chain uses TRBV7-2 with TRBJ2-7. Germline CDR1 and CDR2: SGHTA and FQGNSA. This CDR3 comprises 15 residues. The CDR3 is CASSLDDAVSYEQYF.

The chain carries TRBV20-1 and TRBJ1-6; the D gene TCRdb calls, TRBD1, cannot be checked with no DNA. Germline V gene sequence: CDR1 DFQATT, CDR2 SNEGSKA (reference sequence). There are 15 residues in the CDR3. The CDR3 spells CSAGEQGIRNSPLHF.

The CDR3 reads CASSIGQGWFTDTQYF. The chain recombines TRBV7-2 with TRBJ2-3; the TCRdb D gene call, TRBD1, has no DNA to confirm it. Germline CDR1 and CDR2: SGHTA and FQGNSA. The CDR3 spans 16 residues. The whole variable domain, remainder taken from reference TRBV7-2 and TRBJ2-3, is GAGVSQSPSNKVTEKGKDVELRCDPISGHTALYWYRQSLGQGLEFLIYFQGNSAPDKSGLPSDRFSAERTGGSVSTLTIQRTQQEDSAVYLCASSIGQGWFTDTQYFGPGTRLTVL.

The chain employs TRBV29-1 and TRBJ1-1; lacking DNA, the TRBD1 call made by TCRdb goes unchecked. Germline assignment: CDR1 SQVTM and CDR2 ANQGSEA. The CDR3 extends over 12 amino acids. This CDR3 is CSARQGAAEAFF.

The chain recombines TRBV6-1 with TRBJ1-5; TCRdb calls TRBD1, which cannot be checked without DNA. Per the germline V gene, CDR1 is MNHNS and CDR2 is SASEGT. This CDR3 region has 16 residues. CDR3 loop: CASSARDRGLGQPQHF.

The chain links TRBV7-9 to TRBJ2-5; TCRdb returns TRBD2, unconfirmable since there is no DNA. The length of the CDR3 is 13 residues. Per the germline V gene, CDR1 is SEHNR and CDR2 is FQNEAQ (reference sequence). The CDR3 spells CASELWGEETQYF. Based on the CDR3 plus reference TRBV7-9 and TRBJ2-5, the full variable domain is DTGVSQNPRHKITKRGQNVTFRCDPISEHNRLYWYRQTLGQGPEFLTYFQNEAQLEKSRLLSDRFSAERPKGSFSTLEIQRTEQGDSAMYLCASELWGEETQYFGPGTRLLVL.